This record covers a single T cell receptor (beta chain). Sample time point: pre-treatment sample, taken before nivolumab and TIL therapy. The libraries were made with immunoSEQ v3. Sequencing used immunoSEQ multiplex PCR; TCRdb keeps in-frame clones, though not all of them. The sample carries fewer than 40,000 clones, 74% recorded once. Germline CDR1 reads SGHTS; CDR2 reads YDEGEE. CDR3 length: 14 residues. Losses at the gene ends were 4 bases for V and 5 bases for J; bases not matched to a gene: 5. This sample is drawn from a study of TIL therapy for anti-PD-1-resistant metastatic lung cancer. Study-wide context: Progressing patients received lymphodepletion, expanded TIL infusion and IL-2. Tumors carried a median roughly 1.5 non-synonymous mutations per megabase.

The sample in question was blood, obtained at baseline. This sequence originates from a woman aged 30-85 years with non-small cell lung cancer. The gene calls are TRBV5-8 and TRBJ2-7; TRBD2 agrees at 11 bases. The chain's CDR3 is CASSPTSGSDEQYF. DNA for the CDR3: TGTGCCAGCAGCCCTACTAGCGGGAGCGACGAGCAGTACTTC.